A selection of T cell receptor beta chains follows, all from one sample in a study of blood T cells in healthy people across ages. MiXCR was run by TCRdb on the 5' RACE reads, yielding one entry per CDR3 protein. The sample holds about 1 million distinct CDR3 sequences, less than 50% seen once. The sample was blood. These receptors all come from an older woman in good health. The CDR3 runs from the conserved cysteine through the conserved F or W. Fields, in order: D gene, clone size, V gene, CDR3 length, J gene, CDR3 protein, CDR3 DNA. The D gene is left open where the match is weak. Expanded clones are given a class, and other clones once, few, many or no size at all.

d_gene: NA; abundance: NA; v_gene: TRBV10-3; len: 18; j_gene: TRBJ2-7; CDR3aa: CAISEEGAGSGLYNEQYF; CDR3nt: TGTGCCATCAGTGAGGAAGGGGCGGGTAGCGGATTATACAATGAGCAGTACTTC
d_gene: TRBD1; abundance: NA; v_gene: TRBV7-9; len: 13; j_gene: TRBJ2-7; CDR3aa: CASSWTGGGEQYF; CDR3nt: TGTGCCAGCAGCTGGACAGGGGGCGGCGAGCAGTACTTC
d_gene: NA; abundance: NA; v_gene: TRBV11-2; len: 15; j_gene: TRBJ2-2; CDR3aa: CASSLSRITGGELFF; CDR3nt: TGTGCCAGCAGCTTATCACGGATTACGGGCGGGGAGCTGTTTTTT
d_gene: TRBD2; abundance: NA; v_gene: TRBV25-1; len: 16; j_gene: TRBJ2-1; CDR3aa: CASSELSTSGRNEQFF; CDR3nt: TGTGCCAGCAGTGAATTATCGACTAGCGGGAGGAATGAGCAGTTCTTC
d_gene: TRBD1; abundance: few; v_gene: TRBV5-1; len: 15; j_gene: TRBJ2-3; CDR3aa: CASSLTGDTTDTQYF; CDR3nt: TGCGCCAGCAGCTTGACAGGGGATACCACAGATACGCAGTATTTT
d_gene: TRBD2; abundance: NA; v_gene: TRBV27; len: 15; j_gene: TRBJ2-1; CDR3aa: CASTHSGRAGNEQFF; CDR3nt: TGTGCCAGCACCCATAGCGGGAGGGCTGGGAATGAGCAGTTCTTC
d_gene: NA; abundance: NA; v_gene: TRBV12-3/TRBV12-4; len: 14; j_gene: TRBJ2-7; CDR3aa: CASSLGMAGREQYF; CDR3nt: TGTGCCAGCAGCCTCGGTATGGCAGGGAGGGAGCAGTACTTC
d_gene: NA; abundance: NA; v_gene: TRBV24-1; len: 14; j_gene: TRBJ1-2; CDR3aa: CATSTGGRNCGYTF; CDR3nt: TGTGCCACCAGTACTGGGGGACGTAACTGTGGCTACACCTTC
d_gene: TRBD1; abundance: few; v_gene: TRBV12-3/TRBV12-4; len: 16; j_gene: TRBJ2-1; CDR3aa: CASSLGTGQGAHEQFF; CDR3nt: TGTGCCAGCAGTTTAGGTACGGGGCAGGGGGCACATGAGCAGTTCTTC
d_gene: TRBD1; abundance: few; v_gene: TRBV18; len: 21; j_gene: TRBJ1-5; CDR3aa: CASSVTGVSDRGAKSNQPQHF; CDR3nt: TGTGCCAGCTCCGTCACGGGGGTCAGCGACAGGGGGGCGAAAAGCAATCAGCCCCAGCATTTT
d_gene: NA; abundance: NA; v_gene: TRBV2; len: 16; j_gene: TRBJ2-5; CDR3aa: CASSEGLPKQKETQYF; CDR3nt: TGTGCCAGCAGTGAAGGGCTTCCAAAGCAAAAGGAGACCCAGTACTTC
d_gene: NA; abundance: few; v_gene: TRBV7-9; len: 13; j_gene: TRBJ2-1; CDR3aa: CASSLLSSKGQFF; CDR3nt: TGTGCCAGCAGCTTACTTAGCTCCAAGGGACAGTTCTTC
d_gene: TRBD2; abundance: once; v_gene: TRBV20-1; len: 16; j_gene: TRBJ2-3; CDR3aa: CSAPEAGVTREGAQYF; CDR3nt: TGCAGTGCCCCAGAGGCGGGAGTAACCCGCGAAGGGGCGCAGTATTTT
d_gene: TRBD1; abundance: few; v_gene: TRBV12-3/TRBV12-4; len: 14; j_gene: TRBJ1-5; CDR3aa: CASSPTGEGQPQHF; CDR3nt: TGTGCCAGCAGCCCGACAGGGGAAGGGCAGCCCCAGCATTTT
d_gene: TRBD2; abundance: once; v_gene: TRBV6-1; len: 17; j_gene: TRBJ2-1; CDR3aa: CASTDSTRTSGRGAKFF; CDR3nt: TGTGCCAGCACTGACTCTACCAGGACTAGCGGGAGGGGTGCGAAGTTCTTC
d_gene: NA; abundance: few; v_gene: TRBV12-3/TRBV12-4; len: 14; j_gene: TRBJ2-7; CDR3aa: CASSGVGERNEQYF; CDR3nt: TGTGCCAGCAGTGGGGTGGGCGAAAGGAACGAGCAGTACTTC
d_gene: TRBD2; abundance: NA; v_gene: TRBV20-1; len: 17; j_gene: TRBJ2-3; CDR3aa: CSARDSITSGRTDTQYF; CDR3nt: TGCAGTGCTAGAGATTCCATAACTAGCGGGAGGACAGATACGCAGTATTTT
d_gene: TRBD2; abundance: NA; v_gene: TRBV2; len: 16; j_gene: TRBJ2-1; CDR3aa: CASSAAGEGTYNEQFF; CDR3nt: TGTGCCAGCAGTGCAGCGGGAGAGGGTACCTACAATGAGCAGTTCTTC
d_gene: TRBD2; abundance: NA; v_gene: TRBV7-8; len: 16; j_gene: TRBJ2-1; CDR3aa: CASSILAGSSYNEQFF; CDR3nt: TGTGCCAGCAGCATCTTAGCGGGGAGCTCCTACAATGAGCAGTTCTTC
d_gene: NA; abundance: NA; v_gene: TRBV28; len: 14; j_gene: TRBJ2-3; CDR3aa: CASSWGGSSDTQYF; CDR3nt: TGTGCCAGCAGTTGGGGCGGGTCCTCAGATACGCAGTATTTT
d_gene: NA; abundance: NA; v_gene: TRBV7-2; len: 13; j_gene: TRBJ1-2; CDR3aa: CASSLGGTTGYTF; CDR3nt: TGTGCCAGCAGCTTAGGTGGGACTACTGGCTACACCTTC
d_gene: NA; abundance: once; v_gene: TRBV20-1; len: 14; j_gene: TRBJ1-4; CDR3aa: CSTPVGGRGEKLFF; CDR3nt: TGCAGTACACCAGTAGGGGGGAGAGGTGAAAAACTGTTTTTT
d_gene: NA; abundance: few; v_gene: TRBV7-9; len: 14; j_gene: TRBJ2-7; CDR3aa: CASSLEVPPYEQYF; CDR3nt: TGTGCCAGCAGCTTAGAAGTACCACCATACGAGCAGTACTTC
d_gene: NA; abundance: few; v_gene: TRBV7-9; len: 14; j_gene: TRBJ2-1; CDR3aa: CASSPLRPTGEQFF; CDR3nt: TGTGCCAGCAGCCCCCTCCGGCCGACCGGAGAGCAGTTCTTC
d_gene: NA; abundance: NA; v_gene: TRBV20-1; len: 14; j_gene: TRBJ2-1; CDR3aa: CSARAEAAYNEQFF; CDR3nt: TGCAGTGCTAGAGCAGAGGCAGCCTACAATGAGCAGTTCTTC
d_gene: TRBD1; abundance: NA; v_gene: TRBV20-1; len: 16; j_gene: TRBJ1-6; CDR3aa: CSASLPGQGRGSPLHF; CDR3nt: TGCAGTGCTAGCCTCCCGGGACAGGGTAGGGGTTCACCCCTCCACTTT